This T cell receptor (beta chain) was documented in a study of blood T cell repertoires in COVID-19 (dated by TCRdb to 2020 to 2021). Regarding the study in general: Samples covering the acute and convalescent phases of COVID-19 were provided by collaborators in the United States, Italy and Spain. The prospective study material was composed of cDNA or gDNA derived from T cells, B-cell-depleted T cells, or PBMCs. Deeply sampled blood TCRbeta repertoires from subjects exposed to, actively infected with, or recovered from COVID-19 were included in the dataset. A freely available public database, intended as a resource for researchers studying the immune response to SARS-CoV-2, is where the repertoires were released. The samples were drawn from the first 160 participants of the ongoing ImmuneRACE study and from 1,254 subjects provided by 6 global collaborators. The sample metadata nearly always contained a de-identified subject ID, COVID-19 status, age in years and sex. Where available, HLA class I and class II types were taken from metadata supplied by the sample provider and were not determined by assay-based typing.

Overall study results and their limits: Clinical and demographic metadata were provided uncurated, with the amount varying by source and participant.

TCRbeta CDR3 regions were amplified from genomic DNA by means of the immunoSEQ Assay, a bias-controlled multiplex PCR. The study's own analysis went as follows. Nucleated cell counts per sample were estimated from amplification of reference gene primers within the assay. Sequence reads were collapsed and filtered to measure the absolute abundance of every unique TCRbeta CDR3 rearrangement. For each sample, productive Simpson clonality was calculated as the square root of Simpson's diversity index across productive rearrangements. TCRdb re-hosts the immuneACCESS table, in-frame sequences only. Its copies lack some clones; in the studies checked, an unresolved V gene accounts for under half of them, and the cause for the rest is not known. From that table come the V and J calls and clone size; the DNA was used to work out D and trimming. Counted in this sample were fewer than 55,000 clones; approximately 89% of them appeared once. The top ten clones comprise roughly 10% of the sample.

Whole blood was collected in K2EDTA tubes by collaborating institutions according to the institutions' own protocols. For TCRbeta analysis, collaborators shipped samples as frozen whole blood, isolated PBMCs, or DNA extracted from either of those sample types. This clone was detected once. Its antigen is still unknown. No base qualities exist here, and no much larger clone lies one base off it. CDR1 and CDR2, per the germline V gene (reference sequence), are MNHNY and SVGAGI. The CDR3 goes from the cysteine to the phenylalanine over 11 residues. Only the CDR3 DNA is retained, 33 bases long and in frame from the first base.

Sequenced: peripheral blood. The chain employs TRBV6-6 and TRBJ2-3, with no reliable assignment of the D segment. The source of this sequence is a man aged 80 or over with active or convalescent COVID-19. The CDR3 protein: CAVTSTDTQYF. The nucleotide sequence reads TGTGCGGTTACTAGCACAGATACGCAGTATTTT.